This T cell receptor (beta chain) was captured in a study of T-cell memory formation after mild COVID-19. Notes on the study in general: The second-wave clones peaking on day 37 were not confirmed as SARS-CoV-2-specific.

Each CDR3 protein gets one entry after TCRdb re-called the 5' RACE reads with MiXCR. Counted here are 350,000 or so distinct CDR3 sequences, 20% to 25% occurring once; the ten biggest clones make up about 21%. The CDR3 length is 13 residues. Trimming removed 1 base at V and 6 bases at J, with 8 bases between. CDR1 and CDR2 from the germline V gene are SGHDN and FVKESK. This clonotype was observed a handful of times. Its target is not known. The origin of this receptor is a man between 18 and 29 years old who had mild COVID-19 (a few samples of this study predate the infection). Cell type and time point are not known. V gene TRBV14 combines with J gene TRBJ2-3; D not resolved. The sequenced sample was PBMCs or a T cell subset sorted from them (not recorded which). CDR3 protein: CASSQGREDTQYF. In nucleotides, the CDR3 is TGTGCCAGCAGCCAAGGTCGTGAGGATACGCAGTATTTT.